This TCR beta chain emerged from a study of T cell responses to AZD1222 COVID-19 vaccine. Findings and caveats of the study: Recipients of two AZD1222 doses showed rising Spike-specific TCR breadth and depth. Baseline serostatus was positive in only six AZD1222 recipients. Of spike-specific TCRs, nearly half reportedly target regions left unmutated in variants. Repertoire samples came only from after the peak T cell response.

This CDR3 is built from 12 residues. CDR1 and CDR2 (germline): SGHDT, YYEEEE. V was clipped by 1 base and J by 5 bases, with 6 bases between them. The data were produced by immunoSEQ multiplex PCR, yet TCRdb's version contains in-frame clones alone and is incomplete. Of some 170,000 clones listed, 85% to 95% were seen once; the top ten hold 2.5% to 3%. On this clone: What it recognizes is unknown.

Material: peripheral blood, obtained on day 0 of AZD1222 vaccination. The origin of this receptor is an adult in good health. V is TRBV5-6 and J is TRBJ2-5; D gene ambiguous. The CDR3 DNA follows: TGTGCCAGCAGCTTGCTCCCCGAGACCCAGTACTTC. Encoded protein: CASSLLPETQYF.